Below, 17 T cell receptor beta chains from the same sample are listed, as sequenced in a study of T cell changes during pregnancy in multiple sclerosis. Measured with immunoSEQ multiplex PCR; TCRdb has only the in-frame clones, and not every one. The table shows 35,000 to 45,000 clones, with roughly 90% occurring only once. Sample: CD8+ T cells from peripheral blood mononuclear cells, taken in the first trimester of pregnancy. The source of these receptors is a female donor with multiple sclerosis, enrolled in a pregnancy study.

This chain uses TRBV4-1 with TRBJ1-1, with D maybe TRBD1 (5 bases). CDR1 and CDR2 (germline): MGHRA, YSYEKL. This CDR3 has 15 residues. V lost 0 bases, J lost 5 bases, and 13 bases lay in between. The CDR3 region is CASSQEQGGGTEAFF. CDR3 DNA sequence: TGCGCCAGCAGCCAAGAGCAGGGCGGTGGGACTGAAGCTTTCTTT.

This chain joins TRBV27 and TRBJ1-1; D might be TRBD1 (6 bases). The CDR3 totals 13 residues. Germline V lookup: CDR1 MNHEY, CDR2 SMNVEV (reference sequence). V lost 2 bases, J lost 3 bases, and 7 bases lay in between. The CDR3 nucleotides read TGTGCCAGCAGTTTAGGGGGCGACACTGAAGCTTTCTTT. This gives the protein CASSLGGDTEAFF.

The rearrangement uses TRBV13 and TRBJ2-3, with 9 nucleotides matching TRBD2. J gave up 3 bases and V 5 bases, and 15 bases lay outside the gene matches. The CDR3 runs to 18 residues. From germline, CDR1 is PRHDT and CDR2 FYEKMQ (reference sequence). The CDR3 reads CASSPSDRGGGATDTQYF. CDR3 coding DNA: TGTGCCAGCAGCCCTTCGGATCGAGGCGGGGGGGCTACAGATACGCAGTATTTT. The full variable domain, completed using reference TRBV13 and TRBJ2-3, is AAGVIQSPRHLIKEKRETATLKCYPIPRHDTVYWYQQGPGQDPQFLISFYEKMQSDKGSIPDRFSAQQFSDYHSELNMSSLELGDSALYFCASSPSDRGGGATDTQYFGPGTRLTVL.

The V and J genes are TRBV13 and TRBJ1-2; no definite D call. V lost 5 bases and J lost 8, with 21 bases in between. CDR1 and CDR2 (germline): PRHDT, FYEKMQ (reference sequence). The CDR3 runs to 15 residues. CDR3 sequence reads: CASSVPDVTGGGYTF. CDR3 in DNA: TGTGCCAGCAGCGTACCGGACGTAACGGGAGGGGGCTACACCTTC.

A single count supports this clone. The chain has TRBV13 and TRBJ2-7; a weak D match, TRBD2 (6 bases). Germline V gene lookup returns CDR1 PRHDT and CDR2 FYEKMQ (reference sequence). This CDR3 has 14 residues. V was clipped by 5 bases and J by 6 bases, with 17 bases between them. The chain's CDR3 is CASSPRDSDTEQYF. The CDR3 nucleotides are TGTGCCAGCAGCCCCCGGGACTCCGATACCGAGCAGTACTTC.

The chain links TRBV10-2 to TRBJ2-3; D not resolved. The germline V and J ends were trimmed by 1 base and 2 bases, with 7 bases remaining between them. Germline assignment: CDR1 WSHSY and CDR2 SAAADI. This CDR3 comprises 14 residues. CDR3 nucleotide sequence: TGCGCCAGCAGTGAGTTCCCCTACACAGATACGCAGTATTTT. Translated, it gives CASSEFPYTDTQYF.

V gene TRBV7-8 combines with J gene TRBJ2-7, with 7 bases aligning to TRBD2. Trimming took 3 bases from V and 4 from J; bases not matched to a gene: 9. The CDR3 contains 15 residues. The V gene's germline CDR1 is SGHVS and CDR2 FQNEAQ. The CDR3, as DNA: TGTGCCAGCAGCTTCGGGGGGTCGGTGGGTTACGAGCAGTACTTC. It specifies CASSFGGSVGYEQYF.

The chain carries TRBV5-1 and TRBJ2-7, with 9 bases that match TRBD2. V dropped 6 bases and J dropped 2; count of bases not matched to a gene: 6. The CDR3 sequence is 14 residues long. Germline V gives CDR1 SGHRS, CDR2 YFSETQ. The CDR3 loop reads CASTNGGGAYEQYF. CDR3 DNA sequence: TGCGCCAGCACCAACGGCGGGGGGGCCTACGAGCAGTACTTC.

The CDR3 coding sequence is TGTGCCAGCAGCCCACATTTTAATCAGAAGAACTATGGCTACACCTTC. Its translation: CASSPHFNQKNYGYTF. The rearrangement uses TRBV6-4 and TRBJ1-2, with D unresolved. The ends were cut back, 6 bases at V and 2 bases at J, with 19 bases in the middle. Germline V gene lookup returns CDR1 MRHNA and CDR2 SNTAGT. The CDR3 runs 16 residues.

This chain connects TRBV2 to TRBJ1-2; 9 positions match TRBD1. CDR1 is SNHLY, CDR2 FYNNEI, per germline. The length of the CDR3 is 13 residues. The J segment lost 8 bases and the V segment lost 6 bases, leaving 7 bases of the junction unmatched. The CDR3 loop is CASRGGDRDGYTF. As DNA, the CDR3 is TGTGCCAGCAGGGGGGGGGACAGGGACGGCTACACCTTC.

The chain employs TRBV9 and TRBJ2-7; D not certain. The V end was cut by 3 bases, the J end by 0 bases, with 4 bases between. This CDR3 has 12 residues. Germline CDR1 SGDLS, CDR2 YYNGEE. CDR3 in DNA: TGTGCCAGCAGCGGGAGCTCCTACGAGCAGTACTTC. Residues: CASSGSSYEQYF.

This chain joins TRBV27 and TRBJ1-3; TRBD1 aligns across 7 bases. The V gene end was trimmed by 5 bases and the J gene end by 2 bases; junction bases not matched to a gene: 6. Germline CDR1 and CDR2: MNHEY and SMNVEV (reference sequence). CDR3 size: 15 residues. The CDR3 bases are TGTGCCAGCAGTCCCAGTACAGGGGCTGGAAACACCATATATTTT. As protein: CASSPSTGAGNTIYF.

The rearrangement links TRBV27 to TRBJ1-1, with a tentative D call TRBD1 (6 bases). The CDR3 totals 12 residues. V was clipped by 3 bases and J by 4 bases, with 6 bases between them. Germline V lookup: CDR1 MNHEY, CDR2 SMNVEV (reference sequence). CDR3 bases: TGTGCCAGCAGTTTGACAGGCACTGAAGCTTTCTTT. Protein: CASSLTGTEAFF.

The chain is built from TRBV5-1 and TRBJ2-2; 8 nucleotides align to TRBD1. The ends lost 8 bases at V and 3 bases at J; junction bases unmatched: 12. The CDR3 loop spans 16 amino acids. Germline-derived CDR1 and CDR2 are SGHRS and YFSETQ. CDR3 sequence reads: CASQRQTQGDTGELFF. Here the CDR3 DNA reads TGCGCCAGTCAAAGGCAAACACAGGGGGACACCGGGGAGCTGTTTTTT.

The gene calls are TRBV5-4 and TRBJ2-3; D might be TRBD2 (6 bases). This CDR3 contains 15 residues. The V gene's germline CDR1 is SGHNT and CDR2 YYREEE (reference sequence). The V end lost 0 bases, the J end lost 2 bases, and 10 bases lay between the germline ends. The CDR3 nucleotides are TGTGCCAGCAGCTTGGCGGCGGGGTCCACAGATACGCAGTATTTT. Translating it yields CASSLAAGSTDTQYF. Full variable domain (outside the CDR3, taken from reference TRBV5-4 and TRBJ2-3): ETGVTQSPTHLIKTRGQQVTLRCSSQSGHNTVSWYQQALGQGPQFIFQYYREEENGRGNFPPRFSGLQFPNYSSELNVNALELDDSALYLCASSLAAGSTDTQYFGPGTRLTVL.

The J gene is TRBJ2-7, the V gene TRBV9, with a possible D match to TRBD1 (6 bases). This CDR3 has 14 residues. Trimming pared 0 bases from V and 0 bases from J, leaving 7 bases between. CDR1 SGDLS and CDR2 YYNGEE come from the germline V gene. CDR3 in DNA: TGTGCCAGCAGCGTAGGACAGGCCTCCTACGAGCAGTACTTC. Its protein is CASSVGQASYEQYF. The full variable domain, with the rest looked up from reference TRBV9 and TRBJ2-7, is DSGVTQTPKHLITATGQRVTLRCSPRSGDLSVYWYQQSLDQGLQFLIQYYNGEERAKGNILERFSAQQFPDLHSELNLSSLELGDSALYFCASSVGQASYEQYFGPGTRLTVT.

The chain uses TRBV27 and TRBJ2-7; TRBD1 agrees at 7 bases. V gave up 5 bases and J gave up 6 bases; unmatched junction bases: 16. Germline V CDR1 and CDR2: MNHEY, SMNVEV (reference sequence). The CDR3 is made up of 16 amino acids. The CDR3 DNA reads TGTGCCAGCAGTCCAGGGGGTAGGCTGGGAGACTCCGAGCAGTACTTC. As protein: CASSPGGRLGDSEQYF.